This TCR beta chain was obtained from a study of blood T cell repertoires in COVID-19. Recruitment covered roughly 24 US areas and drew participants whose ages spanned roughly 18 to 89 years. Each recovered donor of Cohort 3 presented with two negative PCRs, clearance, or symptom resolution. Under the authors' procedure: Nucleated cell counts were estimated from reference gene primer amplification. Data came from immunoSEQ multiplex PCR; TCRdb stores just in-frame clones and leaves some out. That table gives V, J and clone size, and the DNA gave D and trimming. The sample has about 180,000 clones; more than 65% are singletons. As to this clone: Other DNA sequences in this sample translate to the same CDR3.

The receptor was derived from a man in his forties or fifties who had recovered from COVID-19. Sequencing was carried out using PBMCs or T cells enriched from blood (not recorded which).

The CDR3 is CASSIGQGRSNQPQHF. The CDR3 region has the DNA TGTGCCAGCAGCATAGGACAGGGCCGATCTAATCAGCCCCAGCATTTT. The chain employs TRBV5-6 and TRBJ1-5, with TRBD1 identical over 8 bases. Germline-derived CDR1 and CDR2 are SGHDT and YYEEEE. The CDR3 contains 16 residues. The J segment lost 4 bases and the V segment lost 4 bases, leaving 10 bases of the junction unmatched.